The clone carrying this TCR beta chain was counted many times. TCRdb called the 5' RACE reads again in MiXCR, with one record for every CDR3 protein. The sample has 85,000 to 100,000 distinct CDR3 sequences, approximately 15% seen once. This record belongs to a study of T cells of healthy individuals. CDR1 is MGHRA and CDR2 is YSYEKL in the germline V gene. This CDR3 has 16 amino acids. V dropped 5 bases and J dropped 6 bases, with 19 bases sitting between them. The chain recombines TRBV4-1 with TRBJ1-4; perhaps TRBD1 as D (6 bases). This clonotype originated in a human donor in good health. CDR3 bases: TGCGCCAGCAGCGGAAAAGGGGGGTCATGGGATGAAAAACTGTTTTTT. Residues: CASSGKGGSWDEKLFF.